The clone carrying this T cell receptor (beta chain) showed up just a few times. As yet, its antigen is unknown. The germline CDR1 and CDR2 sequences are SGHRS and YFSETQ. V was pared by 2 bases and J by 5 bases, with 14 bases between. This CDR3 spans 15 amino acids. Time point defined: pre-sensitization, week 0. Treatment given: therapeutic diphenylcyclopropenone sensitization with weekly scalp DPC. These data belong to a study of human T cells and chemical hapten exposure. Study-level background: Chiefly women, the patients showed alopecia areata, totalis or universalis.

Within the library, unique molecular identifiers were attached to each individual cDNA molecule. TCRdb passed the RACE reads through MiXCR, listing each CDR3 protein once. Altogether roughly 100,000 distinct CDR3 sequences are present, 12% being singletons, with the ten largest covering about 1.6%. Whole-study findings and limits: Because they had alopecia, donors may respond immunologically unlike healthy people. Correlating positively with patch test score were the PT1 expanded TCR counts.

The genes are TRBV5-1 and TRBJ2-1; weak D call: TRBD1 (7 bases). This TCR was recovered from a woman aged 45-65 years with alopecia areata. Some clones in this sample may be carry-over from other donors' samples. The input for sequencing was whole blood, taken in connection with sensitization to the hapten diphenylcyclopropenone (DPC). In nucleotides, the CDR3 is TGCGCCAGCAGCTTCCACCCCAGGGGGGACAATGAGCAGTTCTTC. It yields the protein CASSFHPRGDNEQFF.